This TCR beta chain emerged from a study of T cell changes during pregnancy in multiple sclerosis. Trimming took 2 bases from V and 4 from J, leaving 9 bases between them. Germline V gives CDR1 SGDLS, CDR2 YYNGEE. The CDR3 sequence is 13 residues long. TCRdb's table, derived via immunoSEQ multiplex PCR, lists solely in-frame clones and lacks some. The sample gives around 19,000 clones, 85% of which show up once; 8.5% to 10% is in the top ten. This clonotype was obtained from a female donor with multiple sclerosis, enrolled in a pregnancy study. The V and J genes are TRBV9 and TRBJ1-2, with a weak D call TRBD1 (5 bases). The sample here was CD8+ T cells from peripheral blood mononuclear cells, taken after pregnancy. The CDR3 nucleotides are TGTGCCAGCAGCGTTGCGGGGACCTATGGCTACACCTTC. Its protein product is CASSVAGTYGYTF.